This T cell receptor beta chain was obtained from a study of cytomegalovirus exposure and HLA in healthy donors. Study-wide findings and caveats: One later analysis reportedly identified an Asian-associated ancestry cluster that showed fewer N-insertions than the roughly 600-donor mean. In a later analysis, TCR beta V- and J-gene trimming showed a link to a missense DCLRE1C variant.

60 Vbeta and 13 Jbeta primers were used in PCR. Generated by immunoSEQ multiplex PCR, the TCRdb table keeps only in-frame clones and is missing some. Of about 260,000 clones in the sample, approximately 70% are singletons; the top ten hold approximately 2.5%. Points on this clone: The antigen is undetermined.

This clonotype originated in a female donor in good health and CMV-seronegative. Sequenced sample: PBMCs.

For the CDR3, the DNA is TGTGCCTCCCATGGGACTGCTTATTCCACTGAAGCTTTCTTT. It yields the protein CASHGTAYSTEAFF. J is TRBJ1-1 and V is TRBV30, with D possibly matching TRBD1 (5 bases). Looked up from germline, CDR1 is GTSNPN and CDR2 is SVGIG (reference sequence). The CDR3 sequence is 14 residues long. V gave up 7 bases and J gave up 4 bases, with 19 bases separating them.